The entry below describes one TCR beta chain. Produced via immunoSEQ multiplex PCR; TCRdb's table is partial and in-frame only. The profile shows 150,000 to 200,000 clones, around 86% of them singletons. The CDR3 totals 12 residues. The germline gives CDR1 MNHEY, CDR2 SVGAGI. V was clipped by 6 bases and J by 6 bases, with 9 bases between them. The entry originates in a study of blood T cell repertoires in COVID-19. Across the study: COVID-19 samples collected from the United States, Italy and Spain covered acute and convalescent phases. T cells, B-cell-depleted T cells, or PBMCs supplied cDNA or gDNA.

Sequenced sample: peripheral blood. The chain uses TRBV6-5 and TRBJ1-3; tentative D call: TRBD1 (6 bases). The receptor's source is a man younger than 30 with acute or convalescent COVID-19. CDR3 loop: CASRQGTNTIYF. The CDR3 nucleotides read TGTGCCAGCAGACAGGGTACAAACACCATATATTTT.